This T cell receptor beta chain was captured in a study of PD-L1 blockade in urothelial cancer. The protocol was immunoSEQ multiplex PCR, while the TCRdb copy is restricted to in-frame clones and leaves out a portion. Of about 55,000 clones detected, 70% to 85% appear once; the ten largest clones hold more than 3.5%. V lost 5 bases, J lost 4 bases, and 4 bases stayed unmatched. This CDR3 region has 14 residues. The germline V gene encodes CDR1 SEHNR and CDR2 FQNEAQ (reference sequence). The sequence came from a man aged 70 or older with urothelial cancer. This rearrangement joins TRBV7-9 to TRBJ2-5; TRBD1 matches 10 bases. The sample in question was PBMCs, obtained around atezolizumab (anti-PD-L1) treatment. CDR3 sequence: CASSPRTGGETQYF. The CDR3 DNA is TGTGCCAGCAGCCCCCGGACAGGGGGAGAGACCCAGTACTTC.